The entry that follows covers one T cell receptor beta chain sequence. This sample is drawn from a study of control samples from healthy donors and cancer patients. Repertoires were generated with immunoSEQ multiplex PCR, while TCRdb's copy carries only in-frame clones and drops some. The top ten hold more than 1.3% of the sample, which has about 170,000 clones, roughly 91% seen once. The trim removed 4 bases at V and 4 bases at J, leaving 4 bases unmatched. The CDR3 is 17 amino acids. CDR1 is KGHDR and CDR2 is SFDVKD in the germline V gene. Material: blood. The rearrangement uses TRBV24-1 and TRBJ2-3, with TRBD2 identical over 16 bases. This sequence was found in a woman aged 25 to 45 in good health. CDR3 bases: TGTGCCACCAGTGACCCGGGACTAGCGGGAGGGCCAGATACGCAGTATTTT. The encoded protein is CATSDPGLAGGPDTQYF.